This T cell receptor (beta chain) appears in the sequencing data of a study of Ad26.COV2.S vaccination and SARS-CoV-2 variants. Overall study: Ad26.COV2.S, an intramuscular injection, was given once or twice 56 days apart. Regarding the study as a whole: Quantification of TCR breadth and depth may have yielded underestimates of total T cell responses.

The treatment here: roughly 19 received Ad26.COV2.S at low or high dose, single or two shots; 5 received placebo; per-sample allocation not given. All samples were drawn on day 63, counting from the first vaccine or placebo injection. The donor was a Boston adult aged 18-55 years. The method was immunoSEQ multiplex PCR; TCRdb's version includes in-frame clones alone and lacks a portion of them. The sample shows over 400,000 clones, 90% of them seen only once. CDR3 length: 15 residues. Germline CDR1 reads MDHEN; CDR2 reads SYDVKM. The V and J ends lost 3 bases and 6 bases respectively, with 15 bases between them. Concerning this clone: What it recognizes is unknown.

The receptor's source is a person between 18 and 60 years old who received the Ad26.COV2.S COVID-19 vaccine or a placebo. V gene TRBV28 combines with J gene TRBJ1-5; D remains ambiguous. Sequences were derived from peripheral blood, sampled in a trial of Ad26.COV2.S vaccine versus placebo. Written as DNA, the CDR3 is TGTGCCAGCAGTTTTAGTTGGGGTTCCAGTCAGCCCCAGCATTTT. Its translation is CASSFSWGSSQPQHF.